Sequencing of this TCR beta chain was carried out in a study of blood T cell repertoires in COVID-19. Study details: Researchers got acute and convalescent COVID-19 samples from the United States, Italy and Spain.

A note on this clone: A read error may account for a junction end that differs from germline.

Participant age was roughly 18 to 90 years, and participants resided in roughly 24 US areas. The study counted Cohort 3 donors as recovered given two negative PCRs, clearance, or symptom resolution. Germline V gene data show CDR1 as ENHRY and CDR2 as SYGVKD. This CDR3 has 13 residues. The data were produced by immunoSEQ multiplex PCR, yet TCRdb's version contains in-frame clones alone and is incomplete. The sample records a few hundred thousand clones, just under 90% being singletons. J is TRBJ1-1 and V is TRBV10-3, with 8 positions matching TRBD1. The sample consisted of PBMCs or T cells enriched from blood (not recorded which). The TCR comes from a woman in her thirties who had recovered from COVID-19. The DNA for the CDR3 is TGTGCCATAGGACAGGGACGGGAGACTGCAGCTTTCTTT. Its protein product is CAIGQGRETAAFF.